This record concerns one TCR beta chain sequence. These data belong to a study of control samples from healthy donors and cancer patients. The germline gives CDR1 LNHNV, CDR2 YYDKDF (reference sequence). The CDR3 length is 15 residues. J gave up 8 bases and V 3 bases, and 8 bases lay outside the gene matches. The protocol was immunoSEQ multiplex PCR, while the TCRdb copy is restricted to in-frame clones and leaves out a portion. The table has under 60,000 clones, about 95% seen once; the top ten hold less than 4.5%. The TCR was taken from a man aged 25 to 45 in good health. Sequencing used blood. The chain combines TRBV15 with TRBJ1-4; TRBD1 aligns across 8 bases. The DNA of the CDR3 is TGTGCCACCAGCAGTTACGACAGGGGAGGAGAAAAACTGTTTTTT. Its translation is CATSSYDRGGEKLFF. Supplemented by reference TRBV15 and TRBJ1-4, the full variable domain reads DAMVIQNPRYQVTQFGKPVTLSCSQTLNHNVMYWYQQKSSQAPKLLFHYYDKDFNNEADTPDNFQSRRPNTSFCFLDIRSPGLGDTAMYLCATSSYDRGGEKLFFGSGTQLSVL.